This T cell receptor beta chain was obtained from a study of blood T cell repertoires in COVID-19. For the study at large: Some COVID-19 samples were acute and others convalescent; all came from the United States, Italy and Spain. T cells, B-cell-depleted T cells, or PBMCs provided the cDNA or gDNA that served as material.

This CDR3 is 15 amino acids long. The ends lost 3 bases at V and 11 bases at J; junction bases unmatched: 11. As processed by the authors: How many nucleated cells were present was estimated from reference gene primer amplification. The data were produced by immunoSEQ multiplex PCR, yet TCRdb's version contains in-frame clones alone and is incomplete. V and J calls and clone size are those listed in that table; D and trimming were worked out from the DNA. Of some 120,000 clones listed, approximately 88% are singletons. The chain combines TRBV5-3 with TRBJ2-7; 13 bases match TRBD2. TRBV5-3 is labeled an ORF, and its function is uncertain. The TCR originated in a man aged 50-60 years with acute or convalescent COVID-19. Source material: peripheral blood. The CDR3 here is CARSSRTSGSDLEYF. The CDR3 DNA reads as TGTGCCAGAAGCTCGCGGACTAGCGGGAGTGATTTGGAGTACTTC.